The 5 T cell receptor beta chains listed next were all sequenced from one sample in a study of blood T cell repertoires in COVID-19. Sequenced by immunoSEQ multiplex PCR; TCRdb stores in-frame clones only, minus some. This sample has tens of thousands of clones; approximately 89% occur once, and the top ten carry approximately 4.9%. The sample was peripheral blood. These receptors were obtained from a man between 60 and 75 years old with active COVID-19.

The chain joins TRBV18 to TRBJ1-1; D is undetermined. Looked up from germline, CDR1 is KGHSH and CDR2 is LQKENI. The V and J ends lost 0 bases and 0 bases respectively, with 11 bases between them. The CDR3 runs 16 residues. CDR3 in DNA: TGTGCCAGCTCACCACCTGGCAGGTACATGAACACTGAAGCTTTCTTT. It is translated as CASSPPGRYMNTEAFF.

The chain recombines TRBV29-1 with TRBJ2-7, with a weak D call TRBD1 (6 bases). The length of the CDR3 is 13 residues. Germline V CDR1 and CDR2: SQVTM, ANQGSEA. Trimming pared 6 bases from V and 5 bases from J, leaving 17 bases between. The CDR3 loop reads CSVLPRGTHEQYF. Written as DNA, the CDR3 is TGCAGCGTACTACCCAGGGGCACCCACGAGCAGTACTTC.

The J gene is TRBJ1-1, the V gene TRBV19, with D possibly being TRBD1 (5 bases). Germline V gene sequence: CDR1 LNHDA, CDR2 SQIVND (reference sequence). This CDR3 has 16 amino acids. Deletions cut 2 bases from V and 4 bases from J, with 17 bases between. CDR3 sequence reads: CASSILTPGGPTEAFF. In DNA form, the CDR3 reads TGTGCCAGTAGTATACTAACTCCGGGGGGTCCCACTGAAGCTTTCTTT. The full variable domain, rest sourced from reference TRBV19 and TRBJ1-1, is DGGITQSPKYLFRKEGQNVTLSCEQNLNHDAMYWYRQDPGQGLRLIYYSQIVNDFQKGDIAEGYSVSREKKESFPLTVTSAQKNPTAFYLCASSILTPGGPTEAFFGQGTRLTVV.

This chain connects TRBV11-1 to TRBJ2-7; TRBD2 aligns across 12 bases. The CDR3 sequence is 16 residues long. The V and J ends lost 4 bases and 6 bases, in that order; junction bases with no gene match: 10. CDR1 and CDR2 from the germline V gene are SGHAT and FQDESV (reference sequence). The CDR3 protein is CASSSMSSGRAVEQYF. CDR3 sequence (DNA): TGTGCCAGCAGCTCCATGTCTAGCGGGAGGGCCGTCGAGCAGTACTTC.

V gene TRBV4-3 combines with J gene TRBJ2-6; no definite D call. Trimming stripped 0 bases from V and 3 bases from J, with 9 bases between. The length of the CDR3 is 16 residues. The germline CDR1 and CDR2 sequences are LGHNA and YSLEER. The CDR3 sequence: CASSQDFPGGANVLTF. The CDR3 region has the DNA TGCGCCAGCAGCCAAGATTTCCCCGGTGGGGCCAACGTCCTGACTTTC.